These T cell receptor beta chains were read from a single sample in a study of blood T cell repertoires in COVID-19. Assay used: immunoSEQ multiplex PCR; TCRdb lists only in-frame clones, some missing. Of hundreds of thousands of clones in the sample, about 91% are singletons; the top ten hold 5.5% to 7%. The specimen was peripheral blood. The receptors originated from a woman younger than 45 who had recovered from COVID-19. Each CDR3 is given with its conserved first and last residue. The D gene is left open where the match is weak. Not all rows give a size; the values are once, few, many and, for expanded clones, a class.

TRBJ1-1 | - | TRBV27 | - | CASSFDSPMGTEAFF | TGTGCCAGCAGTTTTGACAGCCCCATGGGCACTGAAGCTTTCTTT
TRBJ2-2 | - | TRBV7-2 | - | CASSSTGSRGELFF | TGTGCCAGCAGCTCTACCGGATCGAGGGGGGAGCTGTTTTTT
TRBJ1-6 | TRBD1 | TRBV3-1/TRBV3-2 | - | CASSQGSPGQGWGSPLHF | TGTGCCAGCAGCCAAGGCTCACCGGGACAGGGATGGGGTTCACCCCTCCACTTT
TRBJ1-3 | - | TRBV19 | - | CASRETGGNTIYF | TGTGCCAGTAGGGAGACAGGAGGAAACACCATATATTTT
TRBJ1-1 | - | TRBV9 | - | CASSVDRNTEAFF | TGTGCCAGCAGCGTGGACAGAAACACTGAAGCTTTCTTT
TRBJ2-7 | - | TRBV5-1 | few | CASSLDVGPQYF | TGCGCCAGCAGCTTGGATGTGGGCCCACAGTACTTC
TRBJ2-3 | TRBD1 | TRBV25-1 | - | CASSEGTGKDTQYF | TGTGCCAGCAGTGAGGGGACAGGGAAAGATACGCAGTATTTT
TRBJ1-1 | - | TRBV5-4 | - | CASSFPGDTEAFF | TGTGCCAGCAGCTTTCCAGGTGACACTGAAGCTTTCTTT
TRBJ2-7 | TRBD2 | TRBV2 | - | CASSASGNYEQYF | TGTGCCAGCAGTGCTAGCGGGAACTACGAGCAGTACTTC
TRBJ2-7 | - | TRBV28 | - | CASRGAGSYEQYF | TGTGCCAGCAGGGGGGCCGGCTCCTACGAGCAGTACTTC
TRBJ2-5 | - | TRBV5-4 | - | CASRPVLAERETQYF | TGTGCCAGCAGACCCGTGTTAGCGGAGCGGGAGACCCAGTACTTC
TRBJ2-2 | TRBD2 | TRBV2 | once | CASSLFALAGINTGELFF | TGTGCCAGCAGTCTTTTTGCCTTAGCGGGGATTAACACCGGGGAGCTGTTTTTT
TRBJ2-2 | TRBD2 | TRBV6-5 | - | CASKFGGDTGELFF | TGTGCCAGCAAGTTCGGGGGGGACACCGGGGAGCTGTTTTTT
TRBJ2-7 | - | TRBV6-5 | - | CASSSGLYEQYF | TGTGCCAGCAGCTCAGGACTCTACGAGCAGTACTTC
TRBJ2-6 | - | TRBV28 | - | CASSLEGDGANVLTF | TGTGCCAGCAGTTTAGAGGGAGATGGGGCCAACGTCCTGACTTTC
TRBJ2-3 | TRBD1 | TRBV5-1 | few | CASSFSLRQGIGTDTQYF | TGCGCCAGCAGCTTCAGTTTAAGACAGGGTATTGGGACAGATACGCAGTATTTT
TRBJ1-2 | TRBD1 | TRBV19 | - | CASTGQGAFGYTF | TGTGCCAGTACGGGCCAGGGGGCTTTTGGCTACACCTTC
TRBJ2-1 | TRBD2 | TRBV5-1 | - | CASSLRLAGTYNEQFF | TGCGCCAGCAGCTTGCGCCTAGCGGGGACCTACAATGAGCAGTTCTTC
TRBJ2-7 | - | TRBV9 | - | CASSPRIAGARYEQYF | TGTGCCAGCAGCCCCCGAATAGCAGGGGCTAGGTACGAGCAGTACTTC
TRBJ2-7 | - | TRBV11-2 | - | CASSLGGGPYEQYF | TGTGCCAGCAGCTTAGGGGGGGGCCCCTACGAGCAGTACTTC
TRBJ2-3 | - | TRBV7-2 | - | CASSLVGITDTQYF | TGTGCCAGCAGCTTAGTGGGCATCACAGATACGCAGTATTTT
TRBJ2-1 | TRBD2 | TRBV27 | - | CASSWRGLAVSYNEQFF | TGTGCCAGCAGTTGGCGTGGACTAGCGGTCTCCTACAATGAGCAGTTCTTC
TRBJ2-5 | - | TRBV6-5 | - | CASLLDPLQETQYF | TGTGCCAGCTTACTTGATCCATTACAAGAGACCCAGTACTTC
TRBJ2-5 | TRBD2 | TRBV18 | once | CASSPPGLAGQETQYF | TGTGCCAGCTCACCCCCGGGACTAGCGGGGCAAGAGACCCAGTACTTC